The present T cell receptor (beta chain) was sequenced within a study of T cells after yellow fever vaccination. The wider study: Each low-cell-number fraction was prepared by means of SMART-Seq v4 Ultra Low Input. Findings and caveats of the study: In post-booster samples, most primary-vaccination clones reappeared (just under 98% CD4, about 91% CD8).

The TCR cDNA carried a universal primer site and UMIs from 5'RACE template switching. TCRdb called the 5' RACE reads again in MiXCR, with one record for every CDR3 protein. The top ten clones hold roughly a sixth of a sample with 250,000 to 350,000 distinct CDR3 sequences, around 6.8% of them seen once. Trimming pared 0 bases from V and 12 bases from J, leaving 14 bases between. The CDR3 is made up of 13 amino acids. Germline values: CDR1 LGHDT, CDR2 YNNKEL (reference sequence). This clonotype has more than one count but fewer than ten. Its target is not known. This TCR derives from a man aged 18 to 35 who received the YFV17D yellow fever vaccine. This material consisted of PBMCs, taken about 41 days after the first yellow fever vaccination. The V gene is TRBV3-1, the J gene TRBJ1-1, with a weak D call TRBD1 (6 bases). The CDR3 DNA reads TGTGCCAGCAGCCAAGAGATGGGGGCGGGATCTTTCTTT. Amino acids: CASSQEMGAGSFF. The full variable domain, its missing parts supplied by reference TRBV3-1 and TRBJ1-1, is DTAVSQTPKYLVTQMGNDKSIKCEQNLGHDTMYWYKQDSKKFLKIMFSYNNKELIINETVPNRFSPKSPDKAHLNLHINSLELGDSAVYFCASSQEMGAGSFFGQGTRLTVV.